This TCR beta chain stems from a study of T-cell reconstitution after alpha-beta-depleted transplantation in children (TCRdb year 2016). The study in broad terms: Using TCR repertoire profiling, the study quantitatively followed how T-cell immune reconstitution unfolded in children after TCRalphabeta/CD19-depleted allogeneic hematopoietic cell transplantation.

Germline trimming: 6 bases from V, 6 bases from J; junction bases outside gene matches: 4. The germline V gene encodes CDR1 DFQATT and CDR2 SNEGSKA (reference sequence). The CDR3 contains 14 residues, cysteine and phenylalanine counted. The kept DNA is CDR3 alone, 42 bases in frame from the first base. According to the study, the label for this sample's treatment or condition signals: allogeneic hematopoietic cell transplantation with graft depleted of TCRalphabeta T cells and CD19 B cells. The children who served as transplant recipients had been given grafts of TCRalphabeta/CD19-depleted allogeneic hematopoietic cells. In its sample, this clonotype was seen many times. The antigen it binds to is not known. No per-base quality is available; no much larger clone lies one base away. Library preparation employed PCR. TCRdb lists the instrument as Illumina HiSeq 2500. Molecular barcoding was employed in the preparation of TCR libraries, with unique molecular identifiers being used to normalize TCRbeta repertoire quantification. TCRdb reanalyzed the raw reads on its own, using fastp at Q25 for trimming and MiXCR for clone calling, and kept in-frame beta chains. When rows share a CDR3 protein, they turn into one entry using the most common DNA and genes. The sample includes hundreds of thousands of distinct CDR3 sequences, with 13% observed a single time. Approximately 0.8% of the sample lies in the top ten.

Here is what the overall study found, with its caveats: The apparently early alphabetaT-cell count recovery about two months after transplant was reportedly dependent on only several hundred rapidly expanded clones derived from non-depleted graft cells. In some patients, high TCRbeta diversity at day 60 was attributed to recipient T cells and intrathymic progenitors that had survived conditioning. Over the following months the frequencies of hyperexpanded clones went down, and after one year T-cell counts and TCRbeta diversity were mostly credited to newly produced T cells.

The clonotype comes from a girl aged 2-10 years with congenital amegakaryocytic thrombocytopenia, due to receive a stem cell transplant. The material was PBMCs, obtained before TCRalphabeta/CD19-depleted stem cell transplant. Rearrangement joined TRBV20-1 to TRBJ2-3; 15 middle bases align to TRBD2. CDR3 region: CSAGLAGGPDTQYF. The DNA sequence follows: TGCAGTGCCGGACTAGCGGGAGGGCCTGATACGCAGTATTTT.